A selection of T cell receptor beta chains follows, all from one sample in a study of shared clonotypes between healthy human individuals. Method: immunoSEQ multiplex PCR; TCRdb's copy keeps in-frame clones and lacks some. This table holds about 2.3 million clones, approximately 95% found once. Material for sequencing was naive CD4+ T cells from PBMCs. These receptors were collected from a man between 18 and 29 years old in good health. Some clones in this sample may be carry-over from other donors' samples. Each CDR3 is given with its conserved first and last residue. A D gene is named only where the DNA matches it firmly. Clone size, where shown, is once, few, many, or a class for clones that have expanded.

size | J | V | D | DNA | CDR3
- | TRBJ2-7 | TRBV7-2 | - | TGTGCCAGCAGCTTAGACGGTAGCGGTCCCCCCCGGCAGTACTTC | CASSLDGSGPPRQYF
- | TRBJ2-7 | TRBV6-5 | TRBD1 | TGTGCCAGCAGGGGGACAGGGACCTACGAGCAGTACTTC | CASRGTGTYEQYF
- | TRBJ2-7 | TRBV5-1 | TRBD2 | TGCGCCAGCAGCTGGATGACTAGCGCATACTACGAGCAGTACTTC | CASSWMTSAYYEQYF
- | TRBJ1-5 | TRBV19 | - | TGTGCCAGTAGTATATACCCGGAAAGGAGCAATCAGCCCCAGCATTTT | CASSIYPERSNQPQHF
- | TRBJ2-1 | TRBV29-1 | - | TGCAGCGTTGATTACGGAGGGAATGAGCAGTTCTTC | CSVDYGGNEQFF
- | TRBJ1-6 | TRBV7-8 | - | TGTGCCAGCAGCTTAAATAGGGCAGGGCATAATAATTCACCCCTCCACTTT | CASSLNRAGHNNSPLHF
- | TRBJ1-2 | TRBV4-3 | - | TGCGCCAGCAGCCAAGAACCCACAGGGTATGGCTACACCTTC | CASSQEPTGYGYTF
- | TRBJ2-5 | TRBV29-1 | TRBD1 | TGCAGCGTGGGCGGGGACAGGGGAGAGACCCAGTACTTC | CSVGGDRGETQYF
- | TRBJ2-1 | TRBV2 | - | TGTGCCTCCCAAAGGTCCGGGACTCCCGGCCCCTCAATTGAGCAGTTCTTC | CASQRSGTPGPSIEQFF
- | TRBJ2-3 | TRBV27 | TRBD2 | TGTGCCAGCACAGGACTAGCGGGACGCCCTAGCACAGATACGCAGTATTTT | CASTGLAGRPSTDTQYF
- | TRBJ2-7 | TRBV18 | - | TGTGCCAGCTCACCACTCGGCAGCGGACGGGCATCCGAGCAGTACTTC | CASSPLGSGRASEQYF
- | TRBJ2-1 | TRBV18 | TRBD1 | TGTGCCAGCTCACCAGGGACAGGGGAGCAGTTCTTC | CASSPGTGEQFF
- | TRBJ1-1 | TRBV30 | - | TGTGCCTGGAACGAACCCCTTACTTCTAAAGCTTTCTTT | CAWNEPLTSKAFF
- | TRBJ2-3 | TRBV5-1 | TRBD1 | TGCGCCAGCAGCCCCCGGGACAGGGGCACAGATACGCAGTATTTT | CASSPRDRGTDTQYF
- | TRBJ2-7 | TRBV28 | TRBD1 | TGTGCCAGCAGTCAACCGGGACAGACCTACGAGCAGTACTTC | CASSQPGQTYEQYF
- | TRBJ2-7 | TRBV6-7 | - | TGTGCCAGCAGTTACTCTACCCAGGCCCACGAGCAGTACTTC | CASSYSTQAHEQYF
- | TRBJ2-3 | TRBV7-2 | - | TGTGCCAGCAGCTCACCAAAATCCGACACCTCTCGAACAGATACGCAGTATTTT | CASSSPKSDTSRTDTQYF
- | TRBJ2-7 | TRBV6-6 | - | TGTGCCAGCAGTTCCGACAACTACGAGCAGTACTTC | CASSSDNYEQYF
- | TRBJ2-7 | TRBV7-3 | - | TGTGCCAGCAGCTTACTAGGGGCAGGTGAGCAGTACTTC | CASSLLGAGEQYF
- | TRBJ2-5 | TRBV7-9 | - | TGTGCCAGCAGCGCCCCTCAGAGAGGTAGAGAGACCCAGTACTTC | CASSAPQRGRETQYF
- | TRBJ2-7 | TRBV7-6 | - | TGTGCCAGCAGCTCTCTCTCCTACGAGCAGTACTTC | CASSSLSYEQYF
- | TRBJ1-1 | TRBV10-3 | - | TGTGCCATCAGTGAGCCCCGGGATGGGATAGGTGAAGCTTTCTTT | CAISEPRDGIGEAFF
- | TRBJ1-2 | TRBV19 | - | TGTGCCAGTAGTACCTCAGACAGCTTGAGCTATGGCTACACCTTC | CASSTSDSLSYGYTF
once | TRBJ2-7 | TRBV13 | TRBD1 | TGTGCCAGCAGCCCGACAGGGTATATCTCCTACGAGCAGTACTTC | CASSPTGYISYEQYF
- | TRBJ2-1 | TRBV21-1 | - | TGTGCCAGCAGCAAAGTGCCTACCGATAATTACAATGAGCAGTTCTTC | CASSKVPTDNYNEQFF
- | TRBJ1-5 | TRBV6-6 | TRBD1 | TGTGCCAGCAGCCCGGGACAGGGGCTCCTTCAGCCCCAGCATTTT | CASSPGQGLLQPQHF
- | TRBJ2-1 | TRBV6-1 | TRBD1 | TGTGCCAGCAGTGAAGCCGGGACAGGGTACAATGAGCAGTTCTTC | CASSEAGTGYNEQFF
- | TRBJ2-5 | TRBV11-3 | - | TGTGCCAGCAGCTTTGACAGTGACCCGGGGACCCAGTACTTC | CASSFDSDPGTQYF
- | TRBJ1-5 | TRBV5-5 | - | TGTGCCAGCAGCTTAGCTGTACCACAGCCCCAGCATTTT | CASSLAVPQPQHF
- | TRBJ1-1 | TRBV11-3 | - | TGTGCCAGCAGCACCAGGGGACGGAACACTGAAGCTTTCTTT | CASSTRGRNTEAFF
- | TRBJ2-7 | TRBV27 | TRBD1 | TGTGCCAGCAGTTCCAGTCCTTGGACAGGGGTTTACGAGCAGTACTTC | CASSSSPWTGVYEQYF
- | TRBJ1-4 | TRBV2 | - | TGTGCCGGAAAGACAGTCTCAACTAATGAAAAACTGTTTTTT | CAGKTVSTNEKLFF
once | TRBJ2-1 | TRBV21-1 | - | TGTGCCACCGGTGGTAGCGGTTACAATGAGCAGTTCTTC | CATGGSGYNEQFF
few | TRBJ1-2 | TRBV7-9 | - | TGTGCCAGCACCTCCCGGGACGGCTATGGCTACACCTTC | CASTSRDGYGYTF
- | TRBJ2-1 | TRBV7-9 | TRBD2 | TGTGCCAGCAGCTTAGCGAGCGGGAGTTCGGACAATGAGCAGTTCTTC | CASSLASGSSDNEQFF
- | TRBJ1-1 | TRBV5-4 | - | TGTGCCAGCAGCGTAGGGGGAAGGACTGAAGCTTTCTTT | CASSVGGRTEAFF
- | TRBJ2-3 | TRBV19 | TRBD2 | TGTGCCAGTGGGCTAGCGGGAAAGTTAGTAAGGGATACGCAGTATTTT | CASGLAGKLVRDTQYF
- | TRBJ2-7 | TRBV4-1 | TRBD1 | TGCGCCAGCAGCCAAGAAGGGACAGCCACCTACGAGCAGTACTTC | CASSQEGTATYEQYF
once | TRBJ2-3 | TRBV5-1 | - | TGCGCCAGCAGTACGGCCATCAATGAGGTTACAGATACGCAGTATTTT | CASSTAINEVTDTQYF
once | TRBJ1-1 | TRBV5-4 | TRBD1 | TGTGCCAGCAGCCAAGAGGGACAGGGAAGAACTGAAGCTTTCTTT | CASSQEGQGRTEAFF
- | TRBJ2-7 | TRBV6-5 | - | TGTGCCAGCAGTACCGTAACCTACGAGCAGTACTTC | CASSTVTYEQYF
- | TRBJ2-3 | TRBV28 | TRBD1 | TGTGCCAGCAGTGACGACAGGGGAGTCACAGATACGCAGTATTTT | CASSDDRGVTDTQYF
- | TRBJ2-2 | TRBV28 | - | TGTGCCAGCAGTTTCCGACTCGGGGACCCAAGAACCGGGGAGCTGTTTTTT | CASSFRLGDPRTGELFF
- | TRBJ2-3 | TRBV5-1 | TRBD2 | TGCGCCAGCAGCTTGGCCGTGGGAGGGGTAGATACGCAGTATTTT | CASSLAVGGVDTQYF
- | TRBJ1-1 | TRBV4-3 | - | TGCGCCAGCAGCCAAGAGAGGGGAAGGGGCACTGAAGCTTTCTTT | CASSQERGRGTEAFF
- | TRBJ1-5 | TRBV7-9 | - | TGTGCCAGCAGCTTAGGCGTGCCAGGGGGCAATCAGCCCCAGCATTTT | CASSLGVPGGNQPQHF
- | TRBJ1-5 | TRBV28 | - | TGTGCCAGCAGTTGGCTGACCCGGAATCAGCCCCAGCATTTT | CASSWLTRNQPQHF
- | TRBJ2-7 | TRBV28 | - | TGTGCCAGCAGTACAGACCGGGACGGGAACCCCTACGAGCAGTACTTC | CASSTDRDGNPYEQYF
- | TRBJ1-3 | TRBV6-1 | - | TGTGCCAGCAGAGGGACCCGTGGCACCATATATTTT | CASRGTRGTIYF
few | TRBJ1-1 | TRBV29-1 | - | TGCAGCGCCGTCTCCCCCAACACTGAAGCTTTCTTT | CSAVSPNTEAFF
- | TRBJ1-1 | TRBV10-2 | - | TGCGCCAGCAGATCTTTGAACACTGAAGCTTTCTTT | CASRSLNTEAFF
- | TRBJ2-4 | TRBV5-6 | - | TGTGCCAGCAGCTTTGCAGGACCCAAAAACATTCAGTACTTC | CASSFAGPKNIQYF
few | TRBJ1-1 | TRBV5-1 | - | TGCGCCAGCAGCTTGGAGGCCACTGAAGCTTTCTTT | CASSLEATEAFF